The rows below give T cell receptor beta chains drawn from one sample of a study of blood T cell repertoires in COVID-19. Data came from immunoSEQ multiplex PCR; TCRdb stores just in-frame clones and leaves some out. Here the sample spans about 250,000 clones, roughly 86% being singletons. Sequencing was carried out using peripheral blood. Every receptor here comes from an elderly woman with COVID-19, enrolled during active disease. The CDR3 runs from the conserved cysteine through the conserved F or W. D genes are given only for firm matches. Clone size is stated in some rows and not others, as once, few, many or a class when expanded.

j_gene	v_gene	d_gene	abundance	CDR3aa	CDR3nt
TRBJ1-4	TRBV7-9	TRBD1	few	CASSRDRLLEKLFF	TGTGCCAGCAGCCGGGACAGACTGTTGGAAAAACTGTTTTTT
TRBJ1-4	TRBV28	-	-	CAGKRGGNEKLFF	TGTGCCGGAAAACGGGGTGGAAATGAAAAACTGTTTTTT
TRBJ1-4	TRBV3-1/TRBV3-2	-	-	CASSQNRQSNEKLFF	TGTGCCAGCAGCCAGAACAGACAGAGTAATGAAAAACTGTTTTTT
TRBJ1-6	TRBV5-1	TRBD1	-	CASSLLGRDRSSRGSPLHF	TGCGCCAGCAGCTTACTCGGCCGGGACAGGTCTTCAAGGGGTTCACCCCTCCACTTT
TRBJ1-5	TRBV19	-	-	CASSLQGGNQPQHF	TGTGCCAGTAGTCTTCAGGGTGGCAATCAGCCCCAGCATTTT
TRBJ2-3	TRBV24-1	-	-	CATMTASESDTQYF	TGTGCCACCATGACGGCTAGCGAATCAGATACGCAGTATTTT
TRBJ2-5	TRBV7-9	-	-	CASSSLETQYF	TGTGCCAGCAGCTCCCTAGAGACCCAGTACTTC
TRBJ1-4	TRBV18	-	once	CASSSTREAKLFF	TGTGCCAGCTCATCCACCAGGGAGGCAAAACTGTTTTTT
TRBJ2-3	TRBV18	TRBD1	-	CASSPPAQGGTDTQYF	TGTGCCAGCTCACCACCGGCGCAGGGGGGCACAGATACGCAGTATTTT
TRBJ2-4	TRBV10-3	TRBD2	-	CAISEPPGRGENIQYF	TGTGCCATCAGTGAGCCTCCCGGGAGGGGGGAAAACATTCAGTACTTC
TRBJ1-2	TRBV6-6	-	-	CASSYTTSGYTF	TGTGCCAGCAGTTATACGACATCTGGCTACACCTTC
TRBJ1-6	TRBV9	-	once	CASSVAGGIGNSPLHF	TGTGCCAGCAGCGTAGCTGGGGGGATCGGTAATTCACCCCTCCACTTT
TRBJ2-5	TRBV19	-	-	CASTFTGTQETQYF	TGTGCCAGTACCTTTACAGGGACCCAAGAGACCCAGTACTTC
TRBJ1-1	TRBV19	-	once	CASKGAGEAFF	TGTGCCAGTAAAGGGGCAGGGGAAGCTTTCTTT
TRBJ2-7	TRBV7-2	-	-	CASSPGSLSYEQYF	TGTGCCAGCAGCCCCGGGAGCCTCTCCTACGAGCAGTACTTC
TRBJ1-5	TRBV6-1	-	-	CASSDDRGNQPQHF	TGTGCCAGCAGTGACGACCGGGGCAATCAGCCCCAGCATTTT
TRBJ2-7	TRBV28	TRBD2	-	CASSSPGLASYEQYF	TGTGCCAGCAGTTCGCCGGGACTAGCCTCCTACGAGCAGTACTTC
TRBJ1-5	TRBV28	-	-	CASGRGSNQPQHF	TGTGCCAGCGGAAGGGGCAGCAATCAGCCCCAGCATTTT
TRBJ1-1	TRBV3-1/TRBV3-2	-	-	CASSQDPSNTEAFF	TGTGCCAGCAGCCAAGATCCATCGAACACTGAAGCTTTCTTT
TRBJ1-6	TRBV3-1/TRBV3-2	TRBD1	-	CASREGQGVNSPLHF	TGTGCCAGCAGGGAGGGACAGGGGGTCAATTCACCCCTCCACTTT
TRBJ1-2	TRBV18	-	-	CASSRDRTDGYTF	TGTGCCAGCTCCCGTGACAGGACGGATGGCTACACCTTC
TRBJ1-6	TRBV3-1/TRBV3-2	TRBD1	few	CASSPQGDRVGSPLHF	TGTGCCAGCAGCCCCCAGGGAGACAGGGTGGGTTCACCCCTCCACTTT
TRBJ1-5	TRBV15	-	-	CAAGGEGSNQPQHF	TGTGCCGCCGGCGGGGAAGGTAGCAATCAGCCCCAGCATTTT
TRBJ2-5	TRBV27	-	-	CASGPLGQPRETQYF	TGTGCCAGCGGTCCCTTGGGGCAGCCCCGCGAGACCCAGTACTTC
TRBJ1-1	TRBV10-3	-	-	CAISERGGTEAFF	TGTGCCATCAGTGAACGTGGGGGGACTGAAGCTTTCTTT
TRBJ1-5	TRBV30	-	-	CAWSVYGAGKYQPQHF	TGTGCCTGGAGCGTATATGGGGCGGGGAAATATCAGCCCCAGCATTTT
TRBJ2-3	TRBV28	-	-	CASSPPVNTQYF	TGTGCCAGCAGTCCCCCGGTGAATACGCAGTATTTT
TRBJ2-7	TRBV28	TRBD2	-	CASSLGTSGVYEQYF	TGTGCCAGCAGTTTAGGGACTAGCGGGGTTTACGAGCAGTACTTC
TRBJ2-7	TRBV28	-	-	CASSSSAWEQYF	TGTGCCAGCAGTTCCTCCGCGTGGGAGCAGTACTTC
TRBJ1-5	TRBV19	-	-	CASSIGQYSNQPQHF	TGTGCCAGTAGTATAGGGCAGTATAGCAATCAGCCCCAGCATTTT
TRBJ2-3	TRBV18	-	-	CASSLIRQEREYF	TGTGCCAGCTCACTGATCCGACAGGAGAGAGAGTATTTT
TRBJ1-1	TRBV5-4	-	-	CASSYGGRNTEAFF	TGTGCCAGCAGCTATGGCGGAAGGAACACTGAAGCTTTCTTT
TRBJ2-1	TRBV24-1	TRBD1	-	CATSGTGGVFNEQFF	TGTGCCACCAGTGGGACAGGGGGCGTATTCAATGAGCAGTTCTTC
TRBJ1-1	TRBV19	-	-	CASSILGRGQARVTNTEAFF	TGTGCCAGTAGTATCTTAGGTCGCGGGCAGGCCCGGGTGACGAACACTGAAGCTTTCTTT
TRBJ1-1	TRBV6-5	TRBD1	-	CASSYAGTGAFF	TGTGCCAGCAGTTACGCCGGGACAGGGGCTTTCTTT
TRBJ1-2	TRBV5-1	-	-	CASSSDGGQGYTF	TGCGCCAGCAGTTCGGACGGCGGGCAGGGCTACACCTTC
TRBJ1-2	TRBV2	-	-	CASNRVGYGYTF	TGTGCCAGTAACAGGGTGGGCTATGGCTACACCTTC
TRBJ1-2	TRBV11-2	-	few	CASSPHINRDYGYTF	TGTGCCAGCAGCCCACATATCAACAGGGACTATGGCTACACCTTC
TRBJ1-5	TRBV2	TRBD1	-	CASSGQGISNQPQHF	TGTGCCAGCAGTGGACAGGGAATTAGCAATCAGCCCCAGCATTTT
TRBJ1-4	TRBV4-1	TRBD1	-	CASSLRQGGGEKLFF	TGCGCCAGCAGCCTTCGACAGGGGGGTGGCGAAAAACTGTTTTTT
TRBJ1-1	TRBV5-8	TRBD1	-	CASSLTGVTEAFF	TGTGCCAGCAGCTTGACAGGGGTAACTGAAGCTTTCTTT
TRBJ2-3	TRBV5-1	TRBD2	-	CASSAGTSGGTDTQYF	TGCGCCAGCAGCGCCGGGACTAGCGGGGGGACAGATACGCAGTATTTT
TRBJ1-2	TRBV24-1	-	-	CATFESGAGYTF	TGTGCCACCTTTGAATCAGGGGCTGGCTACACCTTC
TRBJ1-2	TRBV5-6	-	-	CASELRGIDINYGYTF	TGTGCCAGCGAACTCCGGGGGATAGATATCAACTATGGCTACACCTTC
TRBJ2-5	TRBV10-3	TRBD1	-	CAISVGTGALITQETQYF	TGTGCCATCAGTGTTGGGACAGGGGCCCTGATCACTCAAGAGACCCAGTACTTC
TRBJ1-5	TRBV6-4	-	-	CAYRDPYKDNQPQHF	TGTGCCTACAGGGATCCGTATAAAGACAATCAGCCCCAGCATTTT
TRBJ1-6	TRBV28	TRBD1	-	CASSLTGGAESPLHF	TGTGCCAGCAGTTTGACAGGGGGCGCAGAATCACCCCTCCACTTT
TRBJ1-5	TRBV19	-	-	CASSIANRGNQPQHF	TGTGCCAGTAGTATAGCTAACAGGGGCAATCAGCCCCAGCATTTT